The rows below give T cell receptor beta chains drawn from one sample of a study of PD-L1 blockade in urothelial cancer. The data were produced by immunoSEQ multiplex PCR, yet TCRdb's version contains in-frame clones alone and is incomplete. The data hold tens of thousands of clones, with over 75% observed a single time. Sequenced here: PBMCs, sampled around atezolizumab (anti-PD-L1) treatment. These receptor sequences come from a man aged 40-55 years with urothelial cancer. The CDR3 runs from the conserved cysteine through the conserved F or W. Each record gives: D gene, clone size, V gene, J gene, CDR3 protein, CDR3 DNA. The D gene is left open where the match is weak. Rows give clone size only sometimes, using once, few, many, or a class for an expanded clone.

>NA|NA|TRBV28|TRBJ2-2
CASTDTGELFF
TGTGCCAGCACTGACACCGGGGAGCTGTTTTTT
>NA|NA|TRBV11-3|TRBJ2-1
CASSLGLSSYNEQFF
TGTGCCAGCAGCTTGGGGCTGAGCTCCTACAATGAGCAGTTCTTC
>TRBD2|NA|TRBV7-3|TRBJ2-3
CASSLTWGQKRESKAPITDTQYF
TGTGCCAGCAGCTTAACGTGGGGCCAGAAGCGGGAGTCAAAAGCCCCGATCACAGATACGCAGTATTTT
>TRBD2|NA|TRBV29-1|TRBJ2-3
CSVMGGKKDTQYF
TGCAGCGTGATGGGGGGGAAGAAAGATACGCAGTATTTT
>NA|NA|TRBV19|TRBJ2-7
CASTGPRRLEQYF
TGTGCCAGTACTGGGCCAAGACGGCTCGAGCAGTACTTC
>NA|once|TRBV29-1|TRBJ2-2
CSVLGGDTGELFF
TGCAGCGTTTTGGGGGGAGACACCGGGGAGCTGTTTTTT
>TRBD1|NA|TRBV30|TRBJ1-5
CAWDKTGTPADSNQPQHF
TGTGCCTGGGACAAGACAGGGACTCCGGCCGATAGCAATCAGCCCCAGCATTTT
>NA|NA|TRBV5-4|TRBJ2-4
CASSLKATGFGKNIQYF
TGTGCCAGCAGCTTGAAGGCCACAGGGTTCGGCAAAAACATTCAGTACTTC
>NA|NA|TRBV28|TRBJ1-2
CASSSPGQTLNYGYTF
TGTGCCAGCAGTTCACCAGGACAAACCCTGAACTATGGCTACACCTTC
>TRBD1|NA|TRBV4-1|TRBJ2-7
CASSQDSGRVLTGGYEQYF
TGCGCCAGCAGCCAAGATAGTGGCCGCGTTTTGACAGGGGGCTACGAGCAGTACTTC
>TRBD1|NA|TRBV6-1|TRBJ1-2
CASSAGTGANYGYTF
TGTGCCAGCAGTGCCGGGACAGGGGCAAACTATGGCTACACCTTC
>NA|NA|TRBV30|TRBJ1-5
CAWSVRSQEKQPQHF
TGTGCCTGGAGTGTACGGTCACAGGAGAAACAGCCCCAGCATTTT
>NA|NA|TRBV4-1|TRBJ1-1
CASSQGGAQMNTEAFF
TGCGCCAGCAGCCAAGGTGGGGCACAGATGAACACTGAAGCTTTCTTT
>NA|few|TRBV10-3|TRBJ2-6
CAIGGRTRGAAGANVLTF
TGTGCCATCGGTGGGAGGACCAGGGGGGCAGCGGGGGCCAACGTCCTGACTTTC
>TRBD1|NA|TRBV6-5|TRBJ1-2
CASSYSGTGPRGYTF
TGTGCCAGCAGTTACTCTGGGACAGGACCTCGCGGCTACACCTTC
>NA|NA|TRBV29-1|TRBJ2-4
CSVTRGAKNIQYF
TGCAGCGTTACCAGGGGAGCCAAAAACATTCAGTACTTC
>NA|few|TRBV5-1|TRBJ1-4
CASSWADRSSARKLFF
TGCGCCAGCAGCTGGGCTGACAGGTCATCGGCTAGAAAACTGTTTTTT
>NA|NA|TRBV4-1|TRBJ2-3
CASSPGWQSSTDTQYF
TGCGCCAGCAGCCCCGGGTGGCAGTCTAGCACAGATACGCAGTATTTT
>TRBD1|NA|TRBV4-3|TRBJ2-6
CASSPAGTGNSGANVLTF
TGCGCCAGCAGCCCCGCCGGGACAGGGAACTCTGGGGCCAACGTCCTGACTTTC
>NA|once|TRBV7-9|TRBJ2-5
CASSLALRTGGRGETQYF
TGTGCCAGCAGCTTAGCGCTTCGAACCGGGGGGCGCGGGGAGACCCAGTACTTC
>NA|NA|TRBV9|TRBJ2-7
CASSVATGPYEQYF
TGTGCCAGCAGCGTAGCTACAGGGCCCTACGAGCAGTACTTC
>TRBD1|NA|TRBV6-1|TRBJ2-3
CASGKDRVGTDTQYF
TGTGCCAGCGGGAAAGACAGGGTTGGCACAGATACGCAGTATTTT
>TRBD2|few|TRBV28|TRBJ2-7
CASSPAGEGSYEQYF
TGTGCCAGCAGTCCAGCGGGAGAAGGCTCCTACGAGCAGTACTTC
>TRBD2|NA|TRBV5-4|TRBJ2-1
CASSSGLANNEQFF
TGTGCCAGCAGTTCCGGACTAGCCAACAATGAGCAGTTCTTC
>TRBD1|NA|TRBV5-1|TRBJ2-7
CASSFSDRGRRQYF
TGCGCCAGCAGCTTCTCGGACAGGGGGCGCCGGCAGTACTTC
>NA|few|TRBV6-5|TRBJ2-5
CASSYSKTRGAETQYF
TGTGCCAGCAGTTACTCGAAAACCCGCGGGGCGGAGACCCAGTACTTC
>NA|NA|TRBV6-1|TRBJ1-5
CASSEFRQPQHF
TGTGCCAGCAGTGAATTTCGTCAGCCCCAGCATTTT
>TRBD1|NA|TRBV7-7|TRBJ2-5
CASSLGGQGPRSQETQYF
TGTGCTAGCAGCTTAGGGGGACAGGGGCCTCGGTCCCAAGAGACCCAGTACTTC
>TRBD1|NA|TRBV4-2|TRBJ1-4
CASSRGQIEKLFF
TGTGCCAGCAGCCGGGGACAGATTGAAAAACTGTTTTTT
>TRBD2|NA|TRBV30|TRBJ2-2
CAWSSHRVGGSNTGELFF
TGTGCCTGGAGTTCCCACCGGGTGGGAGGGTCGAACACCGGGGAGCTGTTTTTT
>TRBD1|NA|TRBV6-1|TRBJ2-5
CASTIQTGQETQYF
TGTGCCAGCACTATCCAGACAGGGCAAGAGACCCAGTACTTC
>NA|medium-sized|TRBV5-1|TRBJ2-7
CASAQQGVSYEQYF
TGCGCCAGCGCCCAACAGGGCGTCAGCTACGAGCAGTACTTC
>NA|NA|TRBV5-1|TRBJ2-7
CASSLVERGGEQYF
TGCGCCAGCAGCTTGGTGGAGAGAGGGGGCGAGCAGTACTTC
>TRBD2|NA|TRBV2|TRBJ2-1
CASKRREGSYNEQFF
TGTGCCAGCAAGCGGCGGGAGGGTTCCTACAATGAGCAGTTCTTC
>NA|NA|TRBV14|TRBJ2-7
CASSPPQDSPYEQYF
TGTGCCAGCAGCCCTCCCCAGGACAGTCCCTACGAGCAGTACTTC
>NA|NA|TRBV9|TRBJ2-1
CASSVGPAGRSYNEQFF
TGTGCCAGCAGCGTAGGTCCAGCGGGTAGGTCCTACAATGAGCAGTTCTTC
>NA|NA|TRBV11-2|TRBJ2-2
CASSPWGDGELFF
TGTGCCAGCAGCCCTTGGGGGGACGGGGAGCTGTTTTTT
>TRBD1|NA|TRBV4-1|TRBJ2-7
CASSGQGDYEQYF
TGCGCCAGCAGTGGACAGGGGGACTACGAGCAGTACTTC
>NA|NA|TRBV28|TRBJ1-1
CASQRGNTEAFF
TGTGCCAGTCAAAGGGGGAACACTGAAGCTTTCTTT
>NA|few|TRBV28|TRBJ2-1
CASIKRNEQFF
TGTGCCAGCATCAAGAGGAATGAGCAGTTCTTC
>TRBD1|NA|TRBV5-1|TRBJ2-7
CASSSGTLQGAQEQYF
TGCGCCAGCAGCTCCGGAACACTACAGGGGGCGCAGGAGCAGTACTTC
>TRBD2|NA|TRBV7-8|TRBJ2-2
CASSLEWLAGEAGELFF
TGTGCCAGCAGCTTAGAGTGGCTAGCGGGAGAGGCCGGGGAGCTGTTTTTT
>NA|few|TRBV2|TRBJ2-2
CASSDVLLNTGELFF
TGTGCCAGCAGTGACGTATTACTGAACACCGGGGAGCTGTTTTTT
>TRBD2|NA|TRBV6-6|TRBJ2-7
CASSYTSGGRYEQYF
TGTGCCAGCAGCTACACTAGCGGGGGGAGATACGAGCAGTACTTC
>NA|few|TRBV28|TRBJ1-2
CASSAYSVDGYTF
TGTGCCAGCAGTGCTTACTCGGTTGATGGCTACACCTTC
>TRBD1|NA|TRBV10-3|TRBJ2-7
CAISESTGIEEQYF
TGTGCCATCAGTGAGTCGACAGGGATTGAAGAGCAGTACTTC
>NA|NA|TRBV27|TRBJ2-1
CASGAPGQFF
TGTGCCAGCGGAGCCCCCGGCCAGTTCTTC
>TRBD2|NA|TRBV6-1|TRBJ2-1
CASSASGRAREQFF
TGTGCCAGCAGTGCTAGCGGGAGGGCCCGGGAGCAGTTCTTC
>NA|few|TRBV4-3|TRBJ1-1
CASSQDWGRNTEAFF
TGCGCCAGCAGCCAAGATTGGGGCAGGAACACTGAAGCTTTCTTT